Below are 24 T cell receptor beta chains sequenced from a single sample in a study of cytomegalovirus exposure and HLA in healthy donors. The primer mix had 60 Vbeta and 13 Jbeta primers. Data came from immunoSEQ multiplex PCR; TCRdb stores just in-frame clones and leaves some out. The table has around 170,000 clones, under 80% seen once; the top ten hold around 2.3%. The source material was PBMCs. These receptors all come from a woman aged 25-40 years in good health and CMV-seropositive.

The chain carries TRBV28 and TRBJ2-5; perhaps TRBD2 as D (7 bases). CDR1 and CDR2 from the germline V gene are MDHEN and SYDVKM. The germline V and J ends were trimmed by 5 bases and 1 base, with 23 bases remaining between them. The CDR3 is 18 amino acids. The CDR3 reads CASSTRTALAALQETQYF. The CDR3 region has the DNA TGTGCCAGCAGTACCCGGACAGCTCTAGCGGCCCTCCAAGAGACCCAGTACTTC.

This clone was observed a few times. The gene calls are TRBV7-9 and TRBJ2-7; 8 bases fit TRBD1. Germline V gene lookup returns CDR1 SEHNR and CDR2 FQNEAQ (reference sequence). With 5 bases clipped from V and 5 bases from J, the junction kept 8 bases outside the gene matches. The CDR3 runs to 14 residues. DNA for the CDR3: TGTGCCAGCAGCGTGACAGGGGATCAGAACGAGCAGTACTTC. This sequence encodes CASSVTGDQNEQYF.

This sequence joins TRBV9 and TRBJ2-7; D remains unclear. CDR1 and CDR2 (germline): SGDLS, YYNGEE. CDR3 length: 14 residues. V was shortened by 0 bases and J by 6 bases, with 13 bases between the two germline ends. CDR3 bases: TGTGCCAGCAGCGTAGACGGAGAAGTTCGCGAGCAGTACTTC. This encodes CASSVDGEVREQYF. Based on the CDR3 plus reference TRBV9 and TRBJ2-7, the full variable domain is DSGVTQTPKHLITATGQRVTLRCSPRSGDLSVYWYQQSLDQGLQFLIQYYNGEERAKGNILERFSAQQFPDLHSELNLSSLELGDSALYFCASSVDGEVREQYFGPGTRLTVT.

The V call is TRBV6-5, the J call TRBJ2-1; D is unresolved. CDR1 and CDR2 (germline): MNHEY, SVGAGI. CDR3 length: 11 residues. V gave up 6 bases and J gave up 7 bases, with 7 bases separating them. CDR3 coding DNA: TGTGCCAGCAGAACCCTAAATGAGCAGTTCTTC. This gives the protein CASRTLNEQFF.

In nucleotides, the CDR3 is TGTGCCAGCAACTTGGGCAGGGGGGCCGAAGCTTTCTTT. The encoded protein is CASNLGRGAEAFF. The rearrangement links TRBV28 to TRBJ1-1; 7 bases map to TRBD1. V trimming: 7 bases; J trimming: 8 bases; junction bases outside the gene matches: 10. Germline-derived CDR1 and CDR2 are MDHEN and SYDVKM. The CDR3 is 13 amino acids.

The chain uses TRBV28 and TRBJ2-1, with D maybe TRBD2 (6 bases). V lost 5 bases to trimming and J lost 9 bases, with 11 bases between them. CDR3 length: 12 amino acids. Germline lookup yields CDR1 MDHEN and CDR2 SYDVKM. The CDR3 reads CASSTGLGEQFF. For the CDR3, the DNA is TGTGCCAGCAGTACGGGACTGGGTGAGCAGTTCTTC.

The chain joins TRBV2 to TRBJ1-1, with D tentatively TRBD1 (5 bases). Germline V gene sequence: CDR1 SNHLY, CDR2 FYNNEI. Trimming took 5 bases from V and 1 from J, leaving 8 bases between them. The length of the CDR3 is 13 residues. In DNA form, the CDR3 reads TGTGCCAGCAGTCAACAGGAGAACACTGAAGCTTTCTTT. Translated: CASSQQENTEAFF.

CDR3 loop: CASSHKHLNTYEQYF. The CDR3 coding sequence is TGTGCCAGCAGCCATAAACATCTGAACACCTACGAGCAGTACTTC. V usage is TRBV14 and J usage is TRBJ2-7; the D is unclear. The CDR3 contains 15 residues. Looked up from germline, CDR1 is SGHDN and CDR2 is FVKESK. Trimming stripped 3 bases from V and 2 bases from J, with 14 bases between.

The DNA for the CDR3 is TGTGCCAGCAGTGAAGGGACCTGGGGGGGAAAAAGGCCCCAGCATTTT. Its translation is CASSEGTWGGKRPQHF. The J gene is TRBJ1-5, the V gene TRBV2; perhaps TRBD1 as D (5 bases). CDR1 SNHLY and CDR2 FYNNEI come from the germline V gene. This CDR3 contains 16 residues. The V end was cut by 1 base, the J end by 9 bases, with 19 bases between.

The chain links TRBV14 to TRBJ2-3; 12 bases line up with TRBD2. The germline V gene has CDR1 SGHDN and CDR2 FVKESK. The CDR3 runs 17 residues. V lost 4 bases, J lost 4 bases, and 9 bases stayed unmatched. The CDR3 protein is CASSRQTSGGRADTQYF. The CDR3 coding sequence is TGTGCCAGCAGCCGACAGACTAGCGGGGGAAGGGCAGATACGCAGTATTTT.

J is TRBJ2-5 and V is TRBV19; no clear D. The V end was cut by 4 bases, the J end by 0 bases, with 6 bases between. The CDR3 covers 13 residues. CDR1 LNHDA and CDR2 SQIVND come from the germline V gene (reference sequence). The DNA for the CDR3 is TGTGCCAGTAGTAGGGCGTACCAAGAGACCCAGTACTTC. This gives the protein CASSRAYQETQYF.

The V call is TRBV6-5, the J call TRBJ1-1, with 11 bases fitting TRBD1. This CDR3 has 14 residues. The germline gives CDR1 MNHEY, CDR2 SVGAGI. Germline trimming cut 6 bases from V and 10 bases from J; bases unmatched to any gene: 10. The CDR3 loop is CASSQDRGHLGAFF. The CDR3 DNA follows: TGTGCCAGCAGCCAGGACAGGGGGCACCTAGGAGCTTTCTTT.

The J gene is TRBJ2-1, the V gene TRBV28; 7 positions match TRBD1. Germline V gene lookup returns CDR1 MDHEN and CDR2 SYDVKM. V shed 7 bases, J shed 9 bases, and the junction held 15 bases outside the gene matches. The CDR3 has 15 residues. The CDR3, as DNA: TGTGCCAGCATTCAGGCCACCTCACAGGGGTCTGAGCAGTTCTTC. It translates to CASIQATSQGSEQFF.

CDR3 in amino acids: CASSLSSSGRENEQFF. The CDR3 DNA follows: TGCGCCAGCAGCCTCAGCAGTAGCGGGAGAGAGAATGAGCAGTTCTTC. The genes are TRBV4-3 and TRBJ2-1, with TRBD2 matching over 9 bases. This CDR3 spans 16 amino acids. Germline assignment: CDR1 LGHNA and CDR2 YSLEER. J gave up 7 bases and V 4 bases, and 11 bases lay outside the gene matches.

The gene calls are TRBV4-2 and TRBJ2-1; 12 positions agree with TRBD1. J was trimmed by 5 bases and V by 2 bases; bases with no gene match: 7. The length of the CDR3 is 17 residues. Germline CDR1 and CDR2: LGHNA and YNFKEQ. CDR3 sequence reads: CASSQSLGTGGHNEQFF. CDR3 sequence (DNA): TGTGCCAGCAGCCAATCACTCGGGACAGGGGGCCACAATGAGCAGTTCTTC.

The V call is TRBV5-1, the J call TRBJ2-1, with 8 bases matching TRBD1. CDR3 size: 14 residues. CDR1 SGHRS and CDR2 YFSETQ come from the germline V gene. V lost 6 bases and J lost 0; bases outside the gene matches: 2. In DNA form, the CDR3 reads TGCGCCAGCACCCAGGGGGCCTCCTACAATGAGCAGTTCTTC. Translated, it gives CASTQGASYNEQFF.

This clone was seen more than once but under ten times. This chain's CDR3 is CAISGAENSNQPQHF. CDR3 DNA: TGTGCCATCTCTGGGGCGGAAAATAGCAATCAGCCCCAGCATTTT. The chain uses TRBV2 and TRBJ1-5; possibly TRBD1 for D (5 bases). Per germline, CDR1 SNHLY and CDR2 FYNNEI. V was cut by 10 bases and J by 0 bases, with 16 bases left in between. The CDR3 consists of 15 residues.

The chain has TRBV9 and TRBJ2-3, with 9 bases fitting TRBD1. V was pared by 4 bases and J by 0 bases, with 6 bases of the junction left unmatched. The CDR3 is 16 residues long. CDR1 and CDR2 from the germline V gene are SGDLS and YYNGEE. DNA of the CDR3: TGTGCCAGCAGCCCACACGGGACAGGGAGCACAGATACGCAGTATTTT. Its translation: CASSPHGTGSTDTQYF.

For this clone: One junction end does not reproduce the germline sequence, and a read error may be involved. The chain carries TRBV4-1 and TRBJ2-6; D is perhaps TRBD2 (7 bases). CDR3 length: 16 residues. Germline V gives CDR1 MGHRA, CDR2 YSYEKL. The DNA of the CDR3 is TGCGCCAGCGGCCGCTCGGGGGGAAGGGGGGCCAACGGCCTGACTTTC. Its protein is CASGRSGGRGANGLTF.

The chain joins TRBV10-3 to TRBJ2-5, with a weak D call TRBD2 (6 bases). CDR1 is ENHRY, CDR2 SYGVKD, per germline. This CDR3 comprises 15 residues. Trimming left V 3 bases short and J 4 bases short, with 15 bases between. CDR3 residues: CAISDLRGVRETQYF. CDR3 DNA: TGTGCCATCAGTGACCTGCGCGGGGTGAGAGAGACCCAGTACTTC.

V and J are TRBV6-1 and TRBJ2-1; 8 bases are shared with TRBD2. Germline V CDR1 and CDR2: MNHNS, SASEGT. This CDR3 contains 15 residues. V dropped 7 bases and J dropped 1; count of bases not matched to a gene: 6. The CDR3 DNA reads TGTGCCAGCACCTTAGCGGGGTATTCCTACAATGAGCAGTTCTTC. Translating it yields CASTLAGYSYNEQFF.

The chain recombines TRBV28 with TRBJ2-3; 8 bases match TRBD1. This CDR3 region has 13 residues. V gave up 2 bases and J gave up 10 bases; unmatched junction bases: 5. Germline assignment: CDR1 MDHEN and CDR2 SYDVKM. The CDR3 spells CASSLADRGAQYF. In nucleotides, the CDR3 is TGTGCCAGCAGTTTAGCCGACAGGGGAGCGCAGTATTTT.

The rearrangement joins TRBV4-3 to TRBJ1-2; the D gene is possibly TRBD1 (6 bases). V gave up 0 bases and J gave up 8 bases, with 13 bases separating them. The CDR3 has 14 residues. The germline CDR1 and CDR2 sequences are LGHNA and YSLEER. The CDR3 reads CASSQDRAGDGYTF. CDR3 nucleotide sequence: TGCGCCAGCAGCCAAGATCGGGCAGGGGACGGCTACACCTTC.

J is TRBJ1-6 and V is TRBV19; a possible D gene is TRBD1 (5 bases). Germline V gene sequence: CDR1 LNHDA, CDR2 SQIVND (reference sequence). This CDR3 is built from 14 residues. V lost 6 bases and J 8 bases, leaving 14 bases between the germline ends. The CDR3 spells CASRVPGSHSPLHF. The DNA for the CDR3 is TGTGCCAGTAGAGTGCCAGGGTCCCATTCACCCCTCCACTTT.